These 7 T cell receptor beta chains were all obtained from the same sample, sequenced in a study of T cell repertoires in cytomegalovirus infection. TCRdb re-derived calls from the reads in MiXCR, one entry per CDR3 protein. The sample has roughly 300,000 distinct CDR3 sequences, around 9.5% seen once; the top ten hold about 3.9%. Sequencing was carried out using PBMCs. Source of these receptors: a human donor in good health (CMV status not recorded). Some clones in this sample may be carry-over from other donors' samples.

In its sample, this clonotype was seen many times. This sequence joins TRBV7-9 and TRBJ1-3; 8 bases fit TRBD1. This CDR3 has 15 amino acids. Germline V CDR1 and CDR2: SEHNR, FQNEAQ (reference sequence). V shed 0 bases, J shed 2 bases, and the junction held 0 bases outside the gene matches. The CDR3 DNA is TGTGCCAGCAGCTTAGCACAGGGGGCTGGAAACACCATATATTTT. Its protein product is CASSLAQGAGNTIYF.

This clonotype has a handful of counts. The V call is TRBV20-1, the J call TRBJ1-6; 7 bases align to TRBD1. The CDR3 contains 16 residues. Germline V gives CDR1 DFQATT, CDR2 SNEGSKA (reference sequence). V gave up 0 bases and J gave up 7 bases; unmatched junction bases: 9. This CDR3 is CSARDNRGPWNSPLHF. The CDR3 DNA reads TGCAGTGCTAGAGATAACAGGGGCCCCTGGAATTCACCCCTCCACTTT.

In DNA, the CDR3 is TGTGCCAGCAACCGTGAGAGCGAAAAACTGTTTTTT. Translated, it gives CASNRESEKLFF. The V call is TRBV2, the J call TRBJ1-4; unclear D gene. The CDR3 is made up of 12 amino acids. V lost 7 bases and J lost 8, with 11 bases in between. Germline V gives CDR1 SNHLY, CDR2 FYNNEI. The whole variable domain, filled in from reference TRBV2 and TRBJ1-4, reads EPEVTQTPSHQVTQMGQEVILRCVPISNHLYFYWYRQILGQKVEFLVSFYNNEISEKSEIFDDQFSVERPDGSNFTLKIRSTKLEDSAMYFCASNRESEKLFFGSGTQLSVL.

V gene TRBV19 combines with J gene TRBJ1-2; 10 bases are a match to TRBD1. CDR1 is LNHDA, CDR2 SQIVND, per germline (reference sequence). Trimming at V came to 3 bases and at J to 7 bases, leaving 11 bases not matched to a gene. The CDR3 has 16 amino acids. The CDR3 DNA sequence: TGTGCCAGTAGTATGCCCTCGACAGGGGGCCGTGGTGGCTACACCTTC. It is translated as CASSMPSTGGRGGYTF.

This clonotype came up many times. The chain has TRBV2 and TRBJ2-5, with D maybe TRBD2 (6 bases). This CDR3 is built from 12 residues. In germline, CDR1 is SNHLY, CDR2 FYNNEI. V lost 6 bases to trimming and J lost 5 bases, with 10 bases between them. The CDR3 nucleotides are TGTGCCAGCAGCACACGGGGGGAGACCCAGTACTTC. This codes for CASSTRGETQYF.

The table lists this clonotype with many counts. CDR3 nucleotides: TGTGCCAGCAGCTTAGGGACACAGAGCAATCAGCCCCAGCATTTT. The encoded protein is CASSLGTQSNQPQHF. The chain joins TRBV7-2 to TRBJ1-5; a possible D gene is TRBD1 (5 bases). V gave up 1 base and J gave up 1 base, with 8 bases separating them. The CDR3 is 15 amino acids. Germline V gene lookup returns CDR1 SGHTA and CDR2 FQGNSA.

The rearrangement uses TRBV10-3 and TRBJ2-1; D is uncertain. Trimming pared 3 bases from V and 0 bases from J, leaving 9 bases between. The CDR3 is 15 amino acids. Germline V gene sequence: CDR1 ENHRY, CDR2 SYGVKD. In DNA, the CDR3 is TGTGCCATCAGTGATAAAGGAACCTCCTACAATGAGCAGTTCTTC. Its translation: CAISDKGTSYNEQFF.